Included here is one TCR beta chain sequence, with context. The repertoire was sequenced with immunoSEQ multiplex PCR; TCRdb's copy has only in-frame clones and lacks some. The table records under 200,000 clones, roughly 80% of them present only once. The germline V gene has CDR1 KGHDR and CDR2 SFDVKD. J was trimmed by 4 bases and V by 1 base; bases with no gene match: 6. There are 16 residues in the CDR3. The data derive from a study of blood T cell repertoires in COVID-19. The genes are TRBV24-1 and TRBJ2-3, with 8 bases fitting TRBD2. The source is a man aged 55 to 69 with acute or convalescent COVID-19. Sequenced: peripheral blood. The CDR3 spells CATSDLTLAGSDTQYF. The CDR3, as DNA: TGTGCCACCAGTGATTTAACCTTAGCGGGATCAGATACGCAGTATTTT.